This T cell receptor beta chain was profiled in a study of monozygotic twins with cystic fibrosis. Whole-study results and caveats: In 13 of 16 pairs, V gene usage was closest to the co-twin's. Nucleotide-identical clonotype sharing was significantly higher within monozygotic CF twin pairs than between unrelated CF individuals.

This clone appeared once. The antigen remains undetermined. Libraries were prepared by immunoSEQ multiplex PCR; TCRdb keeps only in-frame clonotypes and omits some of them. The table shows 9,500 to 13,000 clones, with over 99% occurring only once. The junction had 7 bases not matched to a gene; V was cut back by 0 bases and J by 8 bases. Germline V gene sequence: CDR1 MNHEY, CDR2 SMNVEV (reference sequence). The CDR3 totals 14 residues. The chain links TRBV27 to TRBJ2-7, with 7 bases lining up with TRBD2. The origin of this receptor is a young man with cystic fibrosis. Specimen: blood. CDR3 sequence: CASSLSPLAPKQYF. CDR3 nucleotides: TGTGCCAGCAGTTTATCCCCACTAGCGCCCAAGCAGTACTTC.